A selection of T cell receptor beta chains follows, all from one sample in a study of T cell changes during pregnancy in multiple sclerosis. Profiled with immunoSEQ multiplex PCR; TCRdb holds only in-frame clones, not every one. The data hold roughly 51,000 clones, with 94% observed a single time. Specimen: CD8+ T cells from peripheral blood mononuclear cells, collected before pregnancy. The receptors were sampled from a female donor with multiple sclerosis, enrolled in a pregnancy study. Each CDR3 is given with its conserved first and last residue. The D gene is left open where the match is weak.

d_call,v_call,cdr3_length,j_call,cdr3_aa,cdr3_nt
.,TRBV7-5,14,TRBJ1-2,CVRSGRTQAHGYTF,TGTGTCAGAAGCGGGAGGACACAGGCCCATGGCTACACCTTC
TRBD2,TRBV5-1,16,TRBJ2-7,CASSLVLAGLLYEQYF,TGCGCCAGCAGCTTGGTTCTAGCGGGGCTGCTCTACGAGCAGTACTTC
TRBD1,TRBV27,16,TRBJ2-7,CASSSVRDRGENEQYF,TGTGCCAGCAGTTCCGTCCGGGACAGGGGAGAGAACGAGCAGTACTTC
.,TRBV9,14,TRBJ1-1,CASSVVTTGTEAFF,TGTGCCAGCAGCGTAGTAACCACAGGGACTGAAGCTTTCTTT
.,TRBV5-1,14,TRBJ2-2,CASSLGGNTGELFF,TGCGCCAGCAGCTTGGGAGGGAACACCGGGGAGCTGTTTTTT
.,TRBV19,16,TRBJ2-3,CASSAGNSLRTDTQYF,TGTGCCAGTAGTGCGGGTAACTCCCTGCGCACAGATACGCAGTATTTT
TRBD1,TRBV15,12,TRBJ1-1,CATSRTGAEAFF,TGTGCCACCAGCAGGACAGGGGCTGAAGCTTTCTTT
TRBD1,TRBV27,16,TRBJ2-7,CASSPQRTGGTYEQYF,TGTGCCAGCAGTCCACAAAGGACAGGGGGGACCTACGAGCAGTACTTC
.,TRBV5-4,14,TRBJ2-3,CASSFRGGADTQYF,TGTGCCAGCAGCTTCAGGGGAGGGGCAGATACGCAGTATTTT
.,TRBV27,13,TRBJ2-7,CASSLDPEGEQYF,TGTGCCAGCAGTTTGGACCCGGAGGGCGAGCAGTACTTC
TRBD2,TRBV7-7,17,TRBJ2-5,CASSLRTSGRAGETQYF,TGTGCCAGCAGCCTCCGGACTAGCGGGAGGGCCGGGGAGACCCAGTACTTC
.,TRBV5-1,15,TRBJ2-5,CASSPYLGFKETQYF,TGCGCCAGCAGCCCGTACCTCGGGTTCAAAGAGACCCAGTACTTC
.,TRBV11-2,18,TRBJ1-1,CASSLEGAVRGSNTEAFF,TGTGCCAGCAGCTTAGAAGGGGCTGTCAGGGGATCGAACACTGAAGCTTTCTTT
TRBD2,TRBV6-6,16,TRBJ2-2,CASSTLTSGNTGELFF,TGTGCCAGCAGTACCCTGACTAGCGGAAACACCGGGGAGCTGTTTTTT
TRBD1,TRBV5-1,15,TRBJ1-1,CASSLGAGGNTEAFF,TGCGCCAGCAGCTTGGGGGCAGGGGGCAACACTGAAGCTTTCTTT
TRBD1,TRBV29-1,15,TRBJ2-7,CSVEVSGTGVYEQYF,TGCAGCGTTGAGGTATCCGGGACAGGGGTCTACGAGCAGTACTTC
.,TRBV2,16,TRBJ1-2,CASSEATLPSNYGYTF,TGTGCCAGCAGTGAAGCGACACTCCCTTCCAACTATGGCTACACCTTC
TRBD2,TRBV5-4,16,TRBJ2-7,CASSLAGTSGSGEQYF,TGTGCCAGCAGCTTGGCGGGGACTAGCGGGAGTGGTGAGCAGTACTTC
TRBD1,TRBV27,14,TRBJ2-7,CASSAGTALYEQYF,TGTGCCAGCAGTGCTGGGACAGCCCTCTACGAGCAGTACTTC
.,TRBV30,12,TRBJ2-7,CAWRQGPYEQYF,TGTGCCTGGAGACAGGGCCCCTACGAGCAGTACTTC
.,TRBV19,15,TRBJ1-5,CASSIAGMGNQPQHF,TGTGCCAGTAGTATAGCGGGAATGGGAAATCAGCCCCAGCATTTT
TRBD1,TRBV19,15,TRBJ1-2,CASSIGTGHPYGYTF,TGTGCCAGTAGCATTGGGACAGGGCATCCCTATGGCTACACCTTC
.,TRBV6-5,13,TRBJ2-2,CASSYSSVGELFF,TGTGCCAGCAGTTACTCGTCAGTCGGGGAGCTGTTTTTT
TRBD2,TRBV9,16,TRBJ2-2,CASSPTSGKVTGELFF,TGTGCCAGCAGCCCGACGAGCGGGAAGGTCACCGGGGAGCTGTTTTTT
TRBD2,TRBV27,13,TRBJ2-7,CASSIGLAYEQYF,TGTGCCAGCAGCATCGGACTAGCCTACGAGCAGTACTTC